The entry that follows covers one T cell receptor beta chain sequence. This specimen comes from a study of blood T cell repertoires in COVID-19. About the research overall: The United States, Italy and Spain provided the acute and convalescent COVID-19 samples.

The CDR3 is made up of 13 amino acids. Trimming shortened V by 6 bases and J by 4 bases, and 12 bases separated the two germline ends. The germline CDR1 and CDR2 sequences are LNHDA and SQIVND (reference sequence). The Seattle site enrolled patients during active infection and followed them longitudinally. As originally analysed: Reference gene primer amplification gave nucleated cell count estimates. Assay used: immunoSEQ multiplex PCR; TCRdb lists only in-frame clones, some missing. That table is the source of V, J and clone size, and D and trimming were worked out from the DNA. The sample records roughly 200,000 clones, about 84% being singletons.

What was sequenced was peripheral blood. This TCR came from an elderly woman with COVID-19, enrolled during active disease. This chain links TRBV19 with TRBJ1-2; TRBD1 is a possible D gene (6 bases). The CDR3 spells CASSSQGSYGYTF. CDR3 bases: TGTGCCAGTAGCTCGCAGGGGTCCTATGGCTACACCTTC.